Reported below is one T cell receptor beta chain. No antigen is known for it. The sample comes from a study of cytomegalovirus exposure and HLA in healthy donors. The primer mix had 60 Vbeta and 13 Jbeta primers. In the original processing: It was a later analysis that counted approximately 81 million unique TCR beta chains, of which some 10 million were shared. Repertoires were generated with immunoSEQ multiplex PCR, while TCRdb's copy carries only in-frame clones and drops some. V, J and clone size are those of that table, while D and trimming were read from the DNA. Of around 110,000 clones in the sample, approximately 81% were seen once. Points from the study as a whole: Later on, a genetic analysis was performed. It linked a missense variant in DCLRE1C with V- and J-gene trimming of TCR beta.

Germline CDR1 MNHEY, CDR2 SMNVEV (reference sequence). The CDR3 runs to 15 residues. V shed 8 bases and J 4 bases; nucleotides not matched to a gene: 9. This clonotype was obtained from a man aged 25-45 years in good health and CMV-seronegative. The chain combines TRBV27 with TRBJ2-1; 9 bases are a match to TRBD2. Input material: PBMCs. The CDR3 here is CASSTLAGRYNEQFF. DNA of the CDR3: TGTGCCAGCTCCACCCTAGCGGGACGATACAATGAGCAGTTCTTC.